The 10 T cell receptor delta chains in this list originate from one sample, sequenced in a study of Vδ1+ human thymocytes (dated by TCRdb to 2017 to 2018). The full study reports these points: Thymic TRG and TRD repertoires appeared highly polyclonal with Gaussian CDR3 length distributions, unlike oligoclonal peripheral blood repertoires.

This sample was sequenced with an Illumina MiSeq. RNA was extracted with the RNeasy mini kit and reverse transcribed using Superscript III. To generate the CDR3 amplicons, a multiplex PCR was run using pooled V-gene forward primers together with a constant-region reverse primer that carried Illumina adaptor overhangs. Identical DNA sequences were merged into single rows after TCRdb reprocessed the public reads with CATT. The sample has 70,000 to 90,000 delta-chain clones on record, more than 30% of them singletons. The ten largest clones capture about 0.26% of the sample. Antigens for these TCRs are unknown. Sequenced sample: Vdelta1+ gamma-delta thymocytes from the thymus. The intended sense of this specimen's cell subset or site label: FACS-sorted CD3+ TCRalphabeta- TCRVdelta1+ TCRVdelta2- thymocytes. Receptors were obtained from a boy less than two years old who had congenital heart surgery.

This chain connects TRDV1 to TRDJ1, with TRDD3 matching over 10 bases. J gave up 3 bases and V 5 bases, and 21 bases lay outside the gene matches. CDR1 is TSWWSYY, CDR2 QGS, per germline. The CDR3 has 20 residues. As DNA, the CDR3 is TGTGCTCTTGGGCCCCGCCCTTCCCAAAAACCATGGGGGATACCCGATAAACTCATCTTT. Its protein product is CALGPRPSQKPWGIPDKLIF.

This rearrangement joins TRDV1 to TRDJ1, with D possibly TRDD2 on 5 matching bases. CDR3 size: 18 residues. V gave up 1 base and J gave up 2 bases, with 20 bases separating them. CDR1 is TSWWSYY and CDR2 is QGS in the germline V gene. The CDR3 protein is CALGEQAGPTPCTDKLIF. CDR3 coding DNA: TGTGCTCTTGGGGAACAGGCGGGACCTACCCCCTGTACCGATAAACTCATCTTT.

V usage is TRDV1 and J usage is TRDJ1; 13 bases line up with TRDD3. Germline V gene data show CDR1 as TSWWSYY and CDR2 as QGS. J lost 0 bases, V lost 4 bases, and 26 bases had no gene match. This CDR3 is built from 24 residues. The CDR3 coding sequence is TGTGCTCTTGGGGTATTAACCTTCCCATTCCCCGAACTGGGGGATACGCAGTACACCGATAAACTCATCTTT. This translates into CALGVLTFPFPELGDTQYTDKLIF.

The chain links TRDV1 to TRDJ1; 7 bases line up with TRDD3. Germline CDR1 and CDR2: TSWWSYY and QGS. V dropped 4 bases and J dropped 0; count of bases not matched to a gene: 17. The CDR3 has 19 amino acids. The CDR3 DNA follows: TGTGCTCTTGGGGTCCTCTACGTTGGTGGGGGACAGTACACCGATAAACTCATCTTT. It specifies CALGVLYVGGGQYTDKLIF.

V and J are TRDV1 and TRDJ1; D ambiguous. V lost 0 bases and J lost 0, with 20 bases in between. This CDR3 comprises 19 residues. Germline V gene data show CDR1 as TSWWSYY and CDR2 as QGS. CDR3 region: CALGELSLVSLLHTDKLIF. CDR3 nucleotides: TGTGCTCTTGGGGAACTATCCCTTGTTTCCCTGCTCCACACCGATAAACTCATCTTT.

The chain carries TRDV1 and TRDJ1; 7 bases are a match to TRDD3. J gave up 0 bases and V 3 bases, and 19 bases lay outside the gene matches. The CDR3 runs 20 residues. Looked up from germline, CDR1 is TSWWSYY and CDR2 is QGS. The CDR3 spells CALGEGPSPNWGTYTDKLIF. The DNA for the CDR3 is TGTGCTCTTGGGGAGGGGCCTTCTCCCAACTGGGGAACGTACACCGATAAACTCATCTTT.

The V call is TRDV1, the J call TRDJ2, with 9 bases fitting TRDD2. Germline CDR1 and CDR2: TSWWSYY and QGS. The length of the CDR3 is 27 residues. The J segment lost 0 bases and the V segment lost 4 bases, leaving 36 bases of the junction unmatched. The CDR3 nucleotides are TGTGCTCTTGGGGTCGAAAGGCTGGCCTTCCTACGTCGGTTGGGGGGGGGTCCCGTAGCTTTGACAGCACAACTCTTCTTT. Its translation is CALGVERLAFLRRLGGGPVALTAQLFF.

This clone turned up a few times. The V and J genes are TRDV1 and TRDJ1; 12 bases agree with TRDD3. V was pared by 2 bases and J by 1 base, with 26 bases of the junction left unmatched. The CDR3 is 24 residues long. Per germline, CDR1 TSWWSYY and CDR2 QGS. The CDR3 region has the DNA TGTGCTCTTGGGGAAGGGATCCCGTCAGACTTTTTGATCTGGGGGATACGGGGCACCGATAAACTCATCTTT. It translates to CALGEGIPSDFLIWGIRGTDKLIF.

The chain uses TRDV1 and TRDJ1; no clear D. CDR3 length equals 20 residues. Between the trimmed V and J ends, which lost 4 bases and 7 bases, there was a span of 34 bases. Germline lookup yields CDR1 TSWWSYY and CDR2 QGS. This CDR3 reads CALGVSWCANPNTPTVKLIF. CDR3 nucleotide sequence: TGTGCTCTTGGGGTCTCCTGGTGCGCTAACCCGAATACCCCGACAGTTAAACTCATCTTT.

The J gene is TRDJ1, the V gene TRDV1; D is perhaps TRDD2 (5 bases). V lost 2 bases, J lost 0 bases, and 22 bases lay in between. Germline CDR1 is TSWWSYY and CDR2 is QGS. This CDR3 is built from 19 residues. CDR3 sequence reads: CALGENGLRVVWYTDKLIF. The CDR3 bases are TGTGCTCTTGGGGAAAATGGCCTTCGTGTTGTCTGGTACACCGATAAACTCATCTTT.